The next 4 T cell receptor beta chains were all read from a single sample in a study of cytomegalovirus exposure and HLA in healthy donors. The PCR used 60 Vbeta and 13 Jbeta primers. Clones were sequenced by immunoSEQ multiplex PCR, and TCRdb holds only the in-frame ones, with some missing. The sample has roughly 78,000 clones; 63% are singletons. The sequencing sample was made of PBMCs. These receptors all come from a man aged 25 to 40 in good health and CMV-seropositive.

The chain joins TRBV7-9 to TRBJ1-6; D gene unclear. The CDR3 consists of 13 residues. Trimming pared 5 bases from V and 8 bases from J, leaving 10 bases between. In germline, CDR1 is SEHNR, CDR2 FQNEAQ (reference sequence). CDR3 in amino acids: CASSQEADSPLHF. The CDR3 DNA follows: TGTGCCAGCAGCCAGGAGGCGGATTCACCCCTCCACTTT.

This sequence joins TRBV28 and TRBJ2-7; 7 bases fit TRBD1. V trimming: 5 bases; J trimming: 0 bases; junction bases outside the gene matches: 7. CDR3 length: 15 amino acids. Germline V lookup: CDR1 MDHEN, CDR2 SYDVKM. In nucleotides, the CDR3 is TGTGCCAGCAGTCTGACACAGGGGAACTCCTACGAGCAGTACTTC. This encodes CASSLTQGNSYEQYF.

This clone was counted between two and nine times. V and J are TRBV28 and TRBJ1-1, with D perhaps TRBD1 (5 bases). V was pared by 7 bases and J by 10 bases, with 13 bases between. This CDR3 region has 11 residues. The germline V gene encodes CDR1 MDHEN and CDR2 SYDVKM. The CDR3 DNA is TGTGCCAGCACCCTCGGACAAGCAGCTTTCTTT. This sequence encodes CASTLGQAAFF.

This chain uses TRBV27 with TRBJ2-1; the D gene is possibly TRBD1 (6 bases). The length of the CDR3 is 15 residues. Trimming took 0 bases from V and 7 from J, leaving 13 bases between them. Germline CDR1 MNHEY, CDR2 SMNVEV (reference sequence). This chain's CDR3 is CASSLSRQGYNEQFF. CDR3 nucleotides: TGTGCCAGCAGTTTATCGCGGCAGGGGTATAATGAGCAGTTCTTC.